Sequencing of this T cell receptor (beta chain) was carried out in a study of CD8+CD57+ T cells in acquired aplastic anemia. This clonotype was recorded many times. In germline, CDR1 is MGHRA, CDR2 YSYEKL. The CDR3 loop spans 16 amino acids. The V gene end was trimmed by 4 bases and the J gene end by 4 bases; junction bases not matched to a gene: 10. The study profiled TCR beta VDJ and CDR3 using genomic DNA as template. TCRdb re-called the reads with MiXCR, one entry per CDR3 protein. This sample carries about 220,000 distinct CDR3 sequences, 34% of them seen once, and the ten largest clones take roughly 1.1%.

This receptor was taken from a human donor in good health, serving as a control. The V call is TRBV4-1, the J call TRBJ1-2, with TRBD1 matching over 9 bases. The sequenced sample was sorted CD4+, CD8+, or CD8+CD57+ T cells (not recorded which) from PBMCs. The CDR3 DNA sequence: TGCGCCAGCAGCCCTTCTACCGGGACAGGGTCCTATGGCTACACCTTC. Its translation: CASSPSTGTGSYGYTF.